The following is a TCR beta chain sequence with its context. Its antigen is currently unknown. Germline V gene lookup returns CDR1 SNHLY and CDR2 FYNNEI. V lost 8 bases to trimming and J lost 14 bases; unmatched junction nucleotides: 25. CDR3 length: 16 residues. This sample was taken from a study of blood T cells in healthy people across ages. The study, taken as a whole, reports: TCR beta diversity, measured per million T cells, fell in a roughly linear way with age.

A second PCR of about 6 to 12 cycles used a sample-barcoded 5' primer and a J-beta primer mix. TCRdb analysed the 5' RACE reads with MiXCR anew, one entry per CDR3 protein. The sample has around 800,000 distinct CDR3 sequences, 50% to 65% seen once. The J gene is TRBJ2-3, the V gene TRBV2, with 7 bases that match TRBD2. The sequence derives from a man older than 75 in good health. The sequencing input was blood. CDR3 in DNA: TGTGCCAGCTCCGCTCTACTAGCGCGTAAGCACAGATACGCGTATTTT. Its protein is CASSALLARKHRYAYF.